A single sample is the source of the 20 T cell receptor beta chains below, sequenced in a study of CD8 T cells in Susac syndrome. Random-hexamer reverse transcription was applied to about 0.45 to 1 ug RNA. TCRdb called the immunoSEQ multiplex PCR reads again in MiXCR, with one record for every CDR3 protein. The sample records about 150,000 distinct CDR3 sequences, 90% to 97% being singletons. The sample consisted of CD4+ T cells from PBMCs. Receptors originate from a human donor with Susac syndrome.

The chain has TRBV6-6 and TRBJ2-7; possibly TRBD1 or TRBD2 for D (5 bases each). Germline assignment: CDR1 MNHNY and CDR2 SVGAGI (reference sequence). This CDR3 is built from 14 residues. The V and J ends lost 6 bases and 1 base respectively, with 13 bases between them. CDR3 coding DNA: TGTGCCAGCAGCCCACGGGACGGATCCTACGAGCAGTACTTC. This gives the protein CASSPRDGSYEQYF.

The chain is built from TRBV12-3 or TRBV12-4 and TRBJ2-1, with D perhaps assigned TRBD1 or TRBD2 (5 bases each). The V gene lost 8 bases and the J gene lost 4 bases, with 21 bases spanning the gap. The CDR3 extends over 16 amino acids. The CDR3 region is CASHPGPGTRYNEQFF. The CDR3 DNA is TGTGCCAGCCACCCCGGGCCTGGGACCAGATACAATGAGCAGTTCTTC.

This chain joins TRBV20-1 and TRBJ1-1; 7 nucleotides agree with TRBD1. The CDR3 spans 13 residues. Trimming took 6 bases from V and 5 from J; bases not matched to a gene: 9. CDR1 is DFQATT and CDR2 is SNEGSKA in the germline V gene (reference sequence). CDR3: CSAIPGQRTEAFF. In DNA form, the CDR3 reads TGCAGTGCAATACCGGGACAGAGGACTGAAGCTTTCTTT.

The chain couples TRBV5-1 to TRBJ1-1; 9 bases fit TRBD1. Germline values: CDR1 SGHRS, CDR2 YFSETQ. This CDR3 is built from 16 residues. J was trimmed by 6 bases and V by 4 bases; bases with no gene match: 13. This CDR3 is CASSIGTGTPFAEAFF. The CDR3 DNA sequence: TGCGCCAGCAGCATCGGGACAGGGACACCTTTCGCTGAAGCTTTCTTT.

This chain links TRBV4-1 with TRBJ2-1; D possibly corresponds to TRBD1 (5 bases). The CDR3 has 16 amino acids. The V gene's germline CDR1 is MGHRA and CDR2 YSYEKL. Trimming cost V 0 bases and J 0 bases, with 9 bases left between them. CDR3 DNA: TGCGCCAGCAGCCAAGATCTAACAGGCTCCTACAATGAGCAGTTCTTC. Amino acids: CASSQDLTGSYNEQFF.

The chain links TRBV4-1 to TRBJ1-2; unclear D gene. The CDR3 is 15 amino acids. The germline V and J ends were trimmed by 1 base and 2 bases, with 11 bases remaining between them. CDR1 MGHRA and CDR2 YSYEKL come from the germline V gene. CDR3 region: CASSQGTSANYGYTF. In DNA, the CDR3 is TGCGCCAGCAGCCAAGGAACCAGCGCGAACTATGGCTACACCTTC.

The chain is built from TRBV6-5 and TRBJ1-2; 11 bases fit TRBD1. V was pared by 5 bases and J by 8 bases, with 10 bases of the junction left unmatched. This CDR3 is built from 15 residues. CDR1 is MNHEY and CDR2 is SVGAGI in the germline V gene. Here the CDR3 reads CASSLPGQGGKGYTF. The DNA of the CDR3 is TGTGCCAGCAGTCTACCGGGACAGGGGGGCAAGGGCTACACCTTC.

The rearrangement joins TRBV18 to TRBJ1-6; perhaps TRBD1 as D (5 bases). V lost 3 bases and J lost 7, with 16 bases in between. CDR3 length: 16 residues. The V gene's germline CDR1 is KGHSH and CDR2 LQKENI. Here the CDR3 DNA reads TGTGCCAGCTCACCTAGAACTGGACACCAAAATTCACCCCTCCACTTT. Its protein product is CASSPRTGHQNSPLHF.

The J gene is TRBJ1-2, the V gene TRBV3-1; 7 bases match TRBD1. V lost 5 bases, J lost 4 bases, and 10 bases stayed unmatched. Germline CDR1 reads LGHDT; CDR2 reads YNNKEL (reference sequence). The CDR3 loop spans 15 amino acids. CDR3 nucleotide sequence: TGTGCCAGCAGCTTCGGGACAGACCAAGTCTATGGCTACACCTTC. This sequence encodes CASSFGTDQVYGYTF.

This chain links TRBV6-5 with TRBJ1-2; D is perhaps TRBD1 (6 bases). This CDR3 is 13 amino acids long. Trimming removed 6 bases at V and 5 bases at J, with 13 bases between. Germline CDR1 is MNHEY and CDR2 is SVGAGI. CDR3 protein: CASSAQGGYGYTF. CDR3 in DNA: TGTGCCAGCAGCGCACAGGGAGGGTATGGCTACACCTTC.

The chain uses TRBV11-3 and TRBJ2-7; D possibly corresponds to TRBD2 (5 bases). V lost 6 bases and J 6 bases, leaving 12 bases between the germline ends. Germline V lookup: CDR1 SGHNT, CDR2 YENEEA. CDR3 length: 12 residues. Written as DNA, the CDR3 is TGTGCCAGCAGGGACGGGGATGGCGAGCAGTACTTC. This translates into CASRDGDGEQYF. Full variable domain (remainder filled in from reference TRBV11-3 and TRBJ2-7): EAGVVQSPRYKIIEKKQPVAFWCNPISGHNTLYWYLQNLGQGPELLIRYENEEAVDDSQLPKDRFSAERLKGVDSTLKIQPAELGDSAVYLCASRDGDGEQYFGPGTRLTVT.

The chain combines TRBV2 with TRBJ2-6; D gene uncertain. Germline-derived CDR1 and CDR2 are SNHLY and FYNNEI. This CDR3 is built from 14 residues. Between the trimmed V and J ends, which lost 8 bases and 1 base, there was a span of 9 bases. The CDR3 reads CASSSQSGANVLTF. In DNA, the CDR3 is TGTGCCAGCTCAAGTCAGTCTGGGGCCAACGTCCTGACTTTC.

The gene calls are TRBV18 and TRBJ2-1, with 7 bases fitting TRBD1. This CDR3 has 15 amino acids. CDR1 is KGHSH and CDR2 is LQKENI in the germline V gene. The J segment lost 0 bases and the V segment lost 3 bases, leaving 2 bases of the junction unmatched. The CDR3 nucleotides are TGTGCCAGCTCACCGGACAGGACCTCCTACAATGAGCAGTTCTTC. Residues: CASSPDRTSYNEQFF.

This clonotype was counted once. The J gene is TRBJ1-1, the V gene TRBV5-1, with D hard to call. Germline lookup yields CDR1 SGHRS and CDR2 YFSETQ. V was cut by 0 bases and J by 1 base, with 10 bases left in between. This CDR3 spans 15 amino acids. The chain's CDR3 is CASSLGGDGNTEAFF. CDR3 DNA: TGCGCCAGCAGCTTGGGGGGTGATGGGAACACTGAAGCTTTCTTT.

The J gene is TRBJ2-2, the V gene TRBV5-1; no clear D. V gave up 0 bases and J gave up 1 base, with 4 bases separating them. The germline V gene has CDR1 SGHRS and CDR2 YFSETQ. CDR3 length equals 14 residues. CDR3 sequence reads: CASSLGENTGELFF. The CDR3 nucleotides are TGCGCCAGCAGCTTGGGGGAGAACACCGGGGAGCTGTTTTTT.

This rearrangement joins TRBV2 to TRBJ2-3; D is possibly TRBD1 or TRBD2 (5 bases each). This CDR3 is 11 amino acids long. Germline-derived CDR1 and CDR2 are SNHLY and FYNNEI. V was pared by 9 bases and J by 3 bases, with 7 bases between. The CDR3 protein is CARGETDTQYF. Written as DNA, the CDR3 is TGTGCCAGGGGGGAAACAGATACGCAGTATTTT.

This sequence joins TRBV28 and TRBJ2-6; 11 bases align to TRBD2. The ends lost 5 bases at V and 4 bases at J; junction bases unmatched: 10. The CDR3 runs 18 residues. Looked up from germline, CDR1 is MDHEN and CDR2 is SYDVKM. The CDR3 here is CASSTTSGSVAGANVLTF. The CDR3 region has the DNA TGTGCCAGCAGTACCACTAGCGGGAGCGTGGCCGGGGCCAACGTCCTGACTTTC.

The chain employs TRBV20-1 and TRBJ1-3; 7 nucleotides match TRBD1. J lost 4 bases, V lost 1 base, and 4 bases had no gene match. Per germline, CDR1 DFQATT and CDR2 SNEGSKA (reference sequence). This CDR3 contains 14 residues. CDR3: CSARVDRVGNTIYF. CDR3 DNA: TGCAGTGCTAGAGTCGACAGGGTAGGAAACACCATATATTTT.

This sequence joins TRBV20-1 and TRBJ2-6; 7 positions match TRBD1. V was clipped by 5 bases and J by 0 bases; unmatched bases: 10. The CDR3 length is 17 residues. The V gene's germline CDR1 is DFQATT and CDR2 SNEGSKA (reference sequence). The CDR3: CSASPFPGGSGANVLTF. As DNA, the CDR3 is TGCAGTGCTTCCCCCTTTCCAGGGGGCTCTGGGGCCAACGTCCTGACTTTC.

The gene calls are TRBV23-1 and TRBJ2-1; 11 bases are a match to TRBD2. TRBV23-1 is marked as an open reading frame, function uncertain. The CDR3 has 22 residues. With V trimmed by 0 bases and J by 5 bases, 21 bases remained unmatched. This CDR3 is CASSQSWKPKNPGTSGNNEQFF. The CDR3 coding sequence is TGCGCCAGCAGTCAATCTTGGAAGCCGAAAAATCCCGGGACTAGCGGAAACAATGAGCAGTTCTTC.